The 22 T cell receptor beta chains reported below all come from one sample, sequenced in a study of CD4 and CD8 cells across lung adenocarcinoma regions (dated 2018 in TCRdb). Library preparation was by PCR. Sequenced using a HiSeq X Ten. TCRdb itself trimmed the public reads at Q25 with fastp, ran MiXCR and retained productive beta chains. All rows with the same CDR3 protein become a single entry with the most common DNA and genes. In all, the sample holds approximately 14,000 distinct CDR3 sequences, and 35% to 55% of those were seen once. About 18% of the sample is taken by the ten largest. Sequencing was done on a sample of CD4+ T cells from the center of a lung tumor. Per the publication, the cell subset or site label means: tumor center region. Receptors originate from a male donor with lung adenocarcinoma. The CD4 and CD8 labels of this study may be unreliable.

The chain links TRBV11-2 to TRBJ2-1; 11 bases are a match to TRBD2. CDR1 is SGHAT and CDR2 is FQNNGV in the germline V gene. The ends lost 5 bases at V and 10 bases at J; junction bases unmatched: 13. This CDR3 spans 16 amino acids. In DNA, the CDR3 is TGTGCCAGCAGCCCGACTAGCGGGGCGGAATCGGGGGAGCAGTTCTTC. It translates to CASSPTSGAESGEQFF.

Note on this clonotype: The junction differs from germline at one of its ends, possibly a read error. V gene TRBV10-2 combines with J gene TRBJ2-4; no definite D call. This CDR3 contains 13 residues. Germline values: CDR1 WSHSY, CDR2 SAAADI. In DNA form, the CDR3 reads TGCGCCACCGGGCGGAGAGGCAAAAACACTCAGTATTTC. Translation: CATGRRGKNTQYF.

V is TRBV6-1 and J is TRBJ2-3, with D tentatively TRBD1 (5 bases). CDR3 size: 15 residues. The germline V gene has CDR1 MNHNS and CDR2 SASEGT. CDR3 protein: CVRRLQAGSPGTQYF. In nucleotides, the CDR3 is TGTGTCAGGAGACTCCAGGCCGGAAGCCCAGGGACGCAGTATTTT.

The CDR3 sequence is CASSAGQGYSYEQYF. The DNA of the CDR3 is TGTGCCAGCAGTGCGGGACAGGGGTACTCCTACGAGCAGTACTTC. The chain uses TRBV12-3 or TRBV12-4 and TRBJ2-1; TRBD1 matches at 10 bases. The last part of the DNA fits TRBJ2-7 better; the J call may be wrong. There are 15 residues in the CDR3.

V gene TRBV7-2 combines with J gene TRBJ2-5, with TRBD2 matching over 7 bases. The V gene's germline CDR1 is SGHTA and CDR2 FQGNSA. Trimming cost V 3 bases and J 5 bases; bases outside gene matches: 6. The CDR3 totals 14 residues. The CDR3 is CASSFGGSGETQYF. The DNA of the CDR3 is TGTGCCAGCAGCTTCGGCGGGAGCGGTGAGACCCAGTACTTC.

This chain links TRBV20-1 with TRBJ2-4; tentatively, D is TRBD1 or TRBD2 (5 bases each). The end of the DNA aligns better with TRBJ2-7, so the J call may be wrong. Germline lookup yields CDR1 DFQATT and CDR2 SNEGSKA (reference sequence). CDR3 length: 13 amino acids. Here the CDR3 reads CSATGAANYEQYF. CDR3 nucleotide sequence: TGCAGTGCTACCGGGGCCGCCAACTACGAGCAGTACTTC.

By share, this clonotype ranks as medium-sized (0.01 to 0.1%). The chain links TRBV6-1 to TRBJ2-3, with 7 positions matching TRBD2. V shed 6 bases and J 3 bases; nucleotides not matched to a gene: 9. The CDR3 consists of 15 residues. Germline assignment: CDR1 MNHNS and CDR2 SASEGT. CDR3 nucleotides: TGTGCCAGCAGGAAAAGCGGGATAGGGACAGATACGCAGTATTTT. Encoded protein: CASRKSGIGTDTQYF.

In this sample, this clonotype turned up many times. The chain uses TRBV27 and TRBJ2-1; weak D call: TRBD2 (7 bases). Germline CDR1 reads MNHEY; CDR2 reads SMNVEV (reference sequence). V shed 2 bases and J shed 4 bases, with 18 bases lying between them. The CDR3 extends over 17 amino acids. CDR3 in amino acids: CASSLNGGGAYYNEQFF. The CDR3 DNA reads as TGTGCCAGCAGTTTAAATGGGGGGGGCGCTTATTACAATGAGCAGTTCTTC.

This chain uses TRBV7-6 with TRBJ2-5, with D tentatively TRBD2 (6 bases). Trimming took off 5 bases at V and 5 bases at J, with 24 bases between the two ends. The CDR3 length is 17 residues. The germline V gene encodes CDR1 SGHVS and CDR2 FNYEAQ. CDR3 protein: CASSPPFGRGEGETQYF. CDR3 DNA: TGTGCCAGCAGCCCCCCTTTCGGGCGGGGCGAGGGGGAGACCCAGTACTTC.

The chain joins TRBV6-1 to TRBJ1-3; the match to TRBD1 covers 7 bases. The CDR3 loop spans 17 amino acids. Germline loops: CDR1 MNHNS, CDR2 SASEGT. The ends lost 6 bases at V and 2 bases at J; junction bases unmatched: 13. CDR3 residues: CASRLGRDSRTGNTIYF. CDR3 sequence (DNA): TGTGCCAGCAGGTTGGGGAGGGACAGCCGAACTGGAAACACCATATATTTT.

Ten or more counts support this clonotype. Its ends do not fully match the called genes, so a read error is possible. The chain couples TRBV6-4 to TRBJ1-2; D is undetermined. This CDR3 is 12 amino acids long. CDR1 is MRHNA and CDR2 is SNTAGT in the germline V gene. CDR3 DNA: TGTGCCAGCAGAGACTCTAACTATGGCTACACCTTC. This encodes CASRDSNYGYTF.

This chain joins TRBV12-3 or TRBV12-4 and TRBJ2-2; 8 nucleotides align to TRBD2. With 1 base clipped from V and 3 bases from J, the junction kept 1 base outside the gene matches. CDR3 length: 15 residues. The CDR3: CASSLVLADTGELFF. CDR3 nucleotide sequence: TGTGCCAGCAGTTTAGTACTAGCGGACACCGGGGAGCTGTTTTTT.

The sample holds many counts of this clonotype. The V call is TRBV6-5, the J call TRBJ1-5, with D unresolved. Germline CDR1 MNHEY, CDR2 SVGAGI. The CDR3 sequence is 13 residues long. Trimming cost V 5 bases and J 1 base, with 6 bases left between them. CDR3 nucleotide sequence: TGTGCCAGCAGTATACAGAGCAATCAGCCCCAGCATTTT. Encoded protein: CASSIQSNQPQHF.

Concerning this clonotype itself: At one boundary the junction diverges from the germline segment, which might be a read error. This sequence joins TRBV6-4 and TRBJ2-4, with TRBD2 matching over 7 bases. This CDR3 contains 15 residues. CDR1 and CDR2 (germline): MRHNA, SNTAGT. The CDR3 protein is CASSDGRGTTNTQYF. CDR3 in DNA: TGTGCCAGCAGTGACGGGAGGGGAACCACAAACACTCAGTACTTC.

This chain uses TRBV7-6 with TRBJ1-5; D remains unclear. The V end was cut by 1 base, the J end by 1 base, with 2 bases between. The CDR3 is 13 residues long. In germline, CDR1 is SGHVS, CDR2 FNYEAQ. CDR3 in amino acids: CASSLDSNQPQHF. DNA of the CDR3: TGTGCCAGCAGCTTAGACAGCAATCAGCCCCAGCATTTT.

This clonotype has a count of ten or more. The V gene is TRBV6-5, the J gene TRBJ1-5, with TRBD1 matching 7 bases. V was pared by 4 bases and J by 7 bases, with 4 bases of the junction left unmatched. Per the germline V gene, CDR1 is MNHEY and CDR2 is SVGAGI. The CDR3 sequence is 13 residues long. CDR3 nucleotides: TGTGCCAGCAGTTTAGGGGGCGGGCAGCCCCAGCATTTT. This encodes CASSLGGGQPQHF.

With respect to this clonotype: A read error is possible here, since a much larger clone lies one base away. The CDR3 loop is CASSSGLVLTDMQYF. CDR3 in DNA: TGTGCTAGCAGCTCAGGACTAGTTTTGACAGATATGCAGTATTTT. V is TRBV7-7 and J is TRBJ2-3; 7 nucleotides line up with TRBD2. Per germline, CDR1 SSHAT and CDR2 FNYEAQ (reference sequence). The CDR3 extends over 15 amino acids.

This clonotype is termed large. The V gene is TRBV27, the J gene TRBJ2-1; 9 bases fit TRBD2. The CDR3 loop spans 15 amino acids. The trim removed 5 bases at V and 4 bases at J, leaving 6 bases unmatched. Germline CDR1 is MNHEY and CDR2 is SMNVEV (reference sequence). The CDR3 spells CASSLVAGGYNEQFF. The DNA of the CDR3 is TGTGCCAGCAGTCTCGTGGCGGGAGGGTACAATGAGCAGTTCTTC.

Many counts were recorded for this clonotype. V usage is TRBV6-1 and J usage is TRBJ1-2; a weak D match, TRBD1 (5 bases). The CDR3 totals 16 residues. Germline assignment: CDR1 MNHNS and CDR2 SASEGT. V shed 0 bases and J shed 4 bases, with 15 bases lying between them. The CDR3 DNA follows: TGTGCCAGCAGTGAAGCAGGAGACCGGGGCCCCTATGGCTACACCTTC. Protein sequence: CASSEAGDRGPYGYTF.

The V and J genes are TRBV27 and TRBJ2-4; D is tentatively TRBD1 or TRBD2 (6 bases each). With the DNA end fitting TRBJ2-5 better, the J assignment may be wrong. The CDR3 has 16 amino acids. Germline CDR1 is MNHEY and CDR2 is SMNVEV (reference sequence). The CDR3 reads CASTGHGGRDKETQYF. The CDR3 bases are TGTGCCAGCACGGGGCACGGGGGCCGAGACAAAGAGACCCAGTACTTC.

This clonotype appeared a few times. The CDR3 bases are TGCGCCAGCAGCCGTACTGGGACAGAAAAATATGGCTACACCTTC. Residues: CASSRTGTEKYGYTF. The genes are TRBV4-1 and TRBJ1-2; TRBD1 matches 7 bases. The CDR3 covers 15 residues. The germline V gene has CDR1 MGHRA and CDR2 YSYEKL. V lost 4 bases to trimming and J lost 5 bases; unmatched junction nucleotides: 10.

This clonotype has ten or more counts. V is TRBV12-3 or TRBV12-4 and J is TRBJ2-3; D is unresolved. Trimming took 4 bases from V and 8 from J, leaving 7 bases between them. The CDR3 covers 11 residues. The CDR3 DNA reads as TGTGCCAGCAGTTCTAGAGGTACGCAGTATTTT. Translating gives CASSSRGTQYF.